The 25 T cell receptor beta chains in this list originate from one sample, sequenced in a study of post-analysis software for immune sequencing data. The study's findings and limits: Four or five TRBV segments (TRBV5-6, TRBV5-1 and TRBV20-1 among them) occurred more frequently in patients than in controls.

Incorporated into the TCR beta cDNA libraries were unique molecular identifiers, which served to reduce PCR and sequencing biases. One entry per CDR3 protein results from TCRdb running MiXCR on the PCR reads. This table has hundreds of thousands of distinct CDR3 sequences, 25% to 30% appearing once. Antigens for these TCRs are unknown. Material: blood. The receptors were gathered from a girl under 18 with multiple sclerosis.

This clonotype was counted a few times. This sequence joins TRBV7-2 and TRBJ2-5; 9 nucleotides align to TRBD1. Germline-derived CDR1 and CDR2 are SGHTA and FQGNSA. The ends lost 5 bases at V and 4 bases at J; junction bases unmatched: 11. The CDR3 is 16 residues long. CDR3 nucleotide sequence: TGTGCCAGCAGCCGTTCCGGGACAGGGAAGCGAGAGACCCAGTACTTC. Translated: CASSRSGTGKRETQYF. The variable domain in full, completed from reference TRBV7-2 and TRBJ2-5, reads GAGVSQSPSNKVTEKGKDVELRCDPISGHTALYWYRQSLGQGLEFLIYFQGNSAPDKSGLPSDRFSAERTGGSVSTLTIQRTQQEDSAVYLCASSRSGTGKRETQYFGPGTRLLVL.

This clonotype turned up a few times. The chain joins TRBV20-1 to TRBJ2-5; 8 bases map to TRBD2. The CDR3 sequence is 15 residues long. J gave up 2 bases and V 0 bases, and 5 bases lay outside the gene matches. From germline, CDR1 is DFQATT and CDR2 SNEGSKA (reference sequence). The DNA for the CDR3 is TGCAGTGCTAGAGATTTTACTAGCGGACAAGAGACCCAGTACTTC. This translates into CSARDFTSGQETQYF.

This clonotype was counted between two and nine times. The chain recombines TRBV20-1 with TRBJ2-7; 8 bases line up with TRBD2. The CDR3 runs to 14 residues. CDR1 and CDR2 (germline): DFQATT, SNEGSKA (reference sequence). The V and J ends lost 3 bases and 1 base, in that order; junction bases with no gene match: 5. The DNA for the CDR3 is TGCAGTGCTAGTATTCTAGCGGGTTCCTACGAGCAGTACTTC. This codes for CSASILAGSYEQYF.

The J gene is TRBJ2-7, the V gene TRBV7-2; 7 bases fit TRBD2. Germline loops: CDR1 SGHTA, CDR2 FQGNSA. The junction had 8 bases not matched to a gene; V was cut back by 6 bases and J by 0 bases. This CDR3 region has 15 residues. The DNA for the CDR3 is TGTGCCAGCAGTCCGTGGGAGGGCCGCTCCTACGAGCAGTACTTC. This codes for CASSPWEGRSYEQYF. Based on the CDR3 plus reference TRBV7-2 and TRBJ2-7, the full variable domain is GAGVSQSPSNKVTEKGKDVELRCDPISGHTALYWYRQSLGQGLEFLIYFQGNSAPDKSGLPSDRFSAERTGGSVSTLTIQRTQQEDSAVYLCASSPWEGRSYEQYFGPGTRLTVT.

As regards this clonotype: Since a much larger clone is just one base distant, this may be a read error. This chain connects TRBV7-2 to TRBJ2-5; D uncertain. Germline V gene data show CDR1 as SGHTA and CDR2 as FQGNSA. Trimming removed 4 bases at V and 1 base at J, with 13 bases between. The CDR3 runs to 15 residues. In nucleotides, the CDR3 is TGTGCCAGCAGCTCAGTCCGACAACCCCAAGAGACCCAGTACTTC. Translating it yields CASSSVRQPQETQYF.

This clonotype was seen only once. The J gene is TRBJ2-2, the V gene TRBV5-1; 11 bases align to TRBD2. From germline, CDR1 is SGHRS and CDR2 YFSETQ. The CDR3 totals 19 residues. V was pared by 4 bases and J by 5 bases, with 16 bases of the junction left unmatched. The DNA for the CDR3 is TGCGCCAGCAGCCTCCCGGATAGCGGGAGGGAAGGAAGAACCGGGGAGCTGTTTTTT. It translates to CASSLPDSGREGRTGELFF. Variable domain in full (rest from reference TRBV5-1 and TRBJ2-2): KAGVTQTPRYLIKTRGQQVTLSCSPISGHRSVSWYQQTPGQGLQFLFEYFSETQRNKGNFPGRFSGRQFSNSRSEMNVSTLELGDSALYLCASSLPDSGREGRTGELFFGEGSRLTVL.

V is TRBV28 and J is TRBJ2-1; TRBD2 matches 11 bases. Germline V lookup: CDR1 MDHEN, CDR2 SYDVKM. V lost 1 base to trimming and J lost 10 bases; unmatched junction nucleotides: 9. The CDR3 is 16 amino acids. The CDR3 loop reads CASSLLGSGGEEEQFF. The CDR3 region has the DNA TGTGCCAGCAGTTTATTAGGTAGCGGGGGGGAAGAGGAGCAGTTCTTC.

This clonotype has only a few counts. The chain combines TRBV20-1 with TRBJ2-7, with D possibly TRBD2 on 8 matching bases. The CDR3 covers 14 residues. CDR1 and CDR2 from the germline V gene are DFQATT and SNEGSKA (reference sequence). In DNA, the CDR3 is TGCAGCCCCAAGGGGGCAGCGGGAGCCTACGAGCAGTACTTC. As protein: CSPKGAAGAYEQYF.

V and J are TRBV29-1 and TRBJ1-4; the D gene is possibly TRBD1 (5 bases). The V end was cut by 5 bases, the J end by 4 bases, with 11 bases between. Germline CDR1 is SQVTM and CDR2 is ANQGSEA. The CDR3 is 13 residues long. CDR3 DNA sequence: TGCAGCGTTATCGTACAGGTTAATGAAAAACTGTTTTTT. It translates to CSVIVQVNEKLFF.

There are a few counts of this clonotype. The V gene is TRBV10-3, the J gene TRBJ2-4; D tentatively reads TRBD1 or TRBD2 (5 bases each). V dropped 0 bases and J dropped 8 bases, with 17 bases sitting between them. Germline V gene data show CDR1 as ENHRY and CDR2 as SYGVKD. The CDR3 covers 16 residues. As DNA, the CDR3 is TGTGCCATCAGTGAGTCCCGAGGGGTGGGAGAGGACATTCAGTACTTC. It specifies CAISESRGVGEDIQYF.

V is TRBV14 and J is TRBJ2-2; 8 nucleotides agree with TRBD2. CDR3 length equals 14 residues. The V and J ends lost 1 base and 5 bases, in that order; junction bases with no gene match: 0. The germline gives CDR1 SGHDN, CDR2 FVKESK. CDR3 loop: CASSQAGGTGELFF. In DNA form, the CDR3 reads TGTGCCAGCAGCCAAGCGGGAGGGACCGGGGAGCTGTTTTTT.

This clonotype was counted a few times. The chain links TRBV27 to TRBJ1-4; D not certain. This CDR3 has 14 residues. V was pared by 5 bases and J by 0 bases, with 7 bases between. Germline V gives CDR1 MNHEY, CDR2 SMNVEV (reference sequence). The CDR3 DNA follows: TGTGCCAGCAGTGGGGTTGCAACTAATGAAAAACTGTTTTTT. It translates to CASSGVATNEKLFF. Together with reference TRBV27 and TRBJ1-4, the CDR3 gives the full variable domain: EAQVTQNPRYLITVTGKKLTVTCSQNMNHEYMSWYRQDPGLGLRQIYYSMNVEVTDKGDVPEGYKVSRKEKRNFPLILESPSPNQTSLYFCASSGVATNEKLFFGSGTQLSVL.

This clonotype was detected many times. This chain uses TRBV12-3 or TRBV12-4 with TRBJ2-5; D possibly corresponds to TRBD2 (5 bases). CDR3 length equals 12 residues. The V and J ends lost 8 bases and 1 base respectively, with 8 bases between them. The CDR3 region has the DNA TGTGCCAGCTCCGGGATCCAAGAGACCCAGTACTTC. It codes for CASSGIQETQYF.

The rearrangement uses TRBV20-1 and TRBJ1-5, with D possibly TRBD1 on 5 matching bases. The V gene lost 3 bases and the J gene lost 5 bases, with 14 bases spanning the gap. The CDR3 is 14 amino acids. Germline V CDR1 and CDR2: DFQATT, SNEGSKA (reference sequence). The CDR3 reads CSARAGGTDQPQHF. The DNA for the CDR3 is TGCAGTGCTAGGGCCGGGGGTACTGATCAGCCCCAGCATTTT.

This chain uses TRBV5-1 with TRBJ1-2, with no clear D. CDR3 length: 15 residues. V lost 7 bases to trimming and J lost 8 bases, with 24 bases between them. Germline lookup yields CDR1 SGHRS and CDR2 YFSETQ. The CDR3 spells CASGWVPQERTGYTF. Here the CDR3 DNA reads TGCGCCAGCGGCTGGGTCCCCCAGGAGCGGACCGGCTACACCTTC.

This clonotype was observed a few times. The chain carries TRBV10-3 and TRBJ2-4; 12 bases are shared with TRBD2. There are 19 residues in the CDR3. CDR1 and CDR2 (germline): ENHRY, SYGVKD. With V trimmed by 4 bases and J by 0 bases, 10 bases remained unmatched. For the CDR3, the DNA is TGTGCCATCAGTGCCCTCCTAGCGGGGGGGGACATAGCCAAAAACATTCAGTACTTC. Protein sequence: CAISALLAGGDIAKNIQYF.

The V gene is TRBV7-6, the J gene TRBJ2-1, with 7 bases lining up with TRBD1. This CDR3 is built from 15 residues. Germline V CDR1 and CDR2: SGHVS, FNYEAQ. V lost 4 bases to trimming and J lost 8 bases; unmatched junction nucleotides: 11. This CDR3 reads CASSSLKDRRYEQFF. Here the CDR3 DNA reads TGTGCCAGCAGCTCCCTCAAGGACAGGCGGTATGAGCAGTTCTTC. The whole variable domain, filled in from reference TRBV7-6 and TRBJ2-1, reads GAGVSQSPRYKVTKRGQDVALRCDPISGHVSLYWYRQALGQGPEFLTYFNYEAQQDKSGLPNDRFSAERPEGSISTLTIQRTEQRDSAMYRCASSSLKDRRYEQFFGPGTRLTVL.

V and J are TRBV29-1 and TRBJ1-4, with 7 bases that match TRBD1. Germline CDR1 SQVTM, CDR2 ANQGSEA. Losses at the gene ends were 7 bases for V and 2 bases for J; bases not matched to a gene: 13. The CDR3 has 16 residues. As DNA, the CDR3 is TGCAGCGCCGGGGGGCAGGGGGGATCTACTAATGAAAAACTGTTTTTT. This codes for CSAGGQGGSTNEKLFF.

This sequence joins TRBV7-2 and TRBJ1-1; 10 bases map to TRBD1. Germline lookup yields CDR1 SGHTA and CDR2 FQGNSA. This CDR3 has 15 residues. J was trimmed by 11 bases and V by 2 bases; bases with no gene match: 11. The CDR3 loop is CASSLMRQGALGAFF. In DNA form, the CDR3 reads TGTGCCAGCAGCTTAATGAGACAGGGGGCGTTGGGCGCTTTCTTT.

The V and J genes are TRBV5-1 and TRBJ1-2; D is perhaps TRBD1 (5 bases). CDR3 length: 12 residues. Trimming removed 6 bases from V and 10 bases from J, with 16 bases in between. CDR1 is SGHRS and CDR2 is YFSETQ in the germline V gene. The CDR3 protein is CASTLRAGNYTF. CDR3 coding DNA: TGCGCCAGCACTCTTCGGGCAGGGAACTACACCTTC.

This clonotype was observed a single time. The CDR3 loop reads CASSKQGHEQYF. As DNA, the CDR3 is TGTGCCAGCAGTAAACAGGGCCACGAGCAGTACTTC. This chain links TRBV11-2 with TRBJ2-7; D is perhaps TRBD1 (6 bases). This CDR3 is built from 12 residues. The germline V gene encodes CDR1 SGHAT and CDR2 FQNNGV. Trimming shortened V by 6 bases and J by 5 bases, and 11 bases separated the two germline ends.

This clonotype was counted between two and nine times. The chain recombines TRBV7-8 with TRBJ2-1; 9 bases fit TRBD2. This CDR3 is 19 amino acids long. V shed 2 bases and J 4 bases; nucleotides not matched to a gene: 15. Germline CDR1 and CDR2: SGHVS and FQNEAQ. CDR3 sequence (DNA): TGTGCCAGCAGCTTACCGGTGGGGGAAGCGGGGGGCCTATACAATGAGCAGTTCTTC. This sequence encodes CASSLPVGEAGGLYNEQFF.

This clonotype showed up just a few times. This sequence joins TRBV18 and TRBJ2-1, with D perhaps matching TRBD2 (6 bases). Germline CDR1 is KGHSH and CDR2 is LQKENI. V was cut by 4 bases and J by 8 bases, with 21 bases left in between. The CDR3 length is 16 residues. DNA for the CDR3: TGTGCCAGCTCACTGGAGGGTCGGGCGGACACGGATGAGCAGTTCTTC. This translates into CASSLEGRADTDEQFF.

The V and J genes are TRBV2 and TRBJ2-3; 8 bases line up with TRBD2. Trimming took 6 bases from V and 5 from J; bases not matched to a gene: 7. CDR3 length equals 14 residues. The germline V gene has CDR1 SNHLY and CDR2 FYNNEI. CDR3 loop: CASRRAGAVDTQYF. CDR3 sequence (DNA): TGTGCCAGCAGGCGAGCGGGAGCGGTAGATACGCAGTATTTT.

The chain employs TRBV7-2 and TRBJ1-2; D is ambiguous. Germline lookup yields CDR1 SGHTA and CDR2 FQGNSA. This CDR3 spans 14 amino acids. V lost 1 base and J 3 bases, leaving 9 bases between the germline ends. CDR3 region: CASSLEWTHYGYTF. CDR3 nucleotides: TGTGCCAGCAGCTTAGAGTGGACCCACTATGGCTACACCTTC.